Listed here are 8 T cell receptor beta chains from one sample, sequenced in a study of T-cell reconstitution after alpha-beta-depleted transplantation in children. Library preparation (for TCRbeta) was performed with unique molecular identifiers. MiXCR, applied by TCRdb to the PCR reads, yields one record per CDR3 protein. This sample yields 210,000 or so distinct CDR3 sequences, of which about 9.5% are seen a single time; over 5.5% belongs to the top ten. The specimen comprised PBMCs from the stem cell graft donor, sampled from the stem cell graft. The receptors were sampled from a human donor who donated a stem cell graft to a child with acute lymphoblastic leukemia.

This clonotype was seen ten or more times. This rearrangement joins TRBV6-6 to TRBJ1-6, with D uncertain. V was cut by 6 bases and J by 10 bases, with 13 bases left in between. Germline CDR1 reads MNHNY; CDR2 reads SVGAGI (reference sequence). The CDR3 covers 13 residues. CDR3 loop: CASSTGNWSPLHF. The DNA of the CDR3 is TGTGCCAGCAGCACCGGCAATTGGTCACCCCTCCACTTT.

The DNA of the CDR3 is TGCGCCAGCAGCTTACTTCTGGCTGGCACTGAAGCTTTCTTT. Translating gives CASSLLLAGTEAFF. The chain has TRBV5-1 and TRBJ1-1, with D uncertain. The CDR3 sequence is 14 residues long. Germline CDR1 and CDR2: SGHRS and YFSETQ. V was pared by 2 bases and J by 4 bases, with 12 bases between.

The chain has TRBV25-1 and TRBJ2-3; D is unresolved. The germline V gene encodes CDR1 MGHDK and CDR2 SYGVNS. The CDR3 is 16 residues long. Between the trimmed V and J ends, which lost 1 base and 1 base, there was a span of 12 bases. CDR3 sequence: CASSELSNKGTDTQYF. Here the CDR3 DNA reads TGTGCCAGCAGTGAATTGAGCAATAAGGGCACAGATACGCAGTATTTT. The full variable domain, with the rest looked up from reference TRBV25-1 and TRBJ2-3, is EADIYQTPRYLVIGTGKKITLECSQTMGHDKMYWYQQDPGMELHLIHYSYGVNSTEKGDLSSESTVSRIRTEHFPLTLESARPSHTSQYLCASSELSNKGTDTQYFGPGTRLTVL.

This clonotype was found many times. Here the CDR3 DNA reads TGCGCCAGCACGGACAGTTACTATGGCTACACCTTC. It codes for CASTDSYYGYTF. The chain combines TRBV5-1 with TRBJ1-2; TRBD1 might be the D (6 bases). This CDR3 spans 12 amino acids. Trimming took 6 bases from V and 3 from J, leaving 9 bases between them. In germline, CDR1 is SGHRS, CDR2 YFSETQ.

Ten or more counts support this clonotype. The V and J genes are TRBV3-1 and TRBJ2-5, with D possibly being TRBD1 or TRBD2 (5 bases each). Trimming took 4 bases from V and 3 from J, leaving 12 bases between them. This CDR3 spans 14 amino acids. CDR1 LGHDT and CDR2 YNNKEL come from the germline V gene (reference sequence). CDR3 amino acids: CASSPPGTEETQYF. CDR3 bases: TGTGCCAGCAGCCCTCCAGGGACGGAAGAGACCCAGTACTTC.

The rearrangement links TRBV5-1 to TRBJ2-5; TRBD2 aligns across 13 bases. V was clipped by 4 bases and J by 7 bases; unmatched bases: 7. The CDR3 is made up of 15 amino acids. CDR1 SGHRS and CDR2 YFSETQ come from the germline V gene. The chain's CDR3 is CASSLGTSGVGTQYF. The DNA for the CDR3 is TGCGCCAGCAGCCTGGGGACTAGCGGGGTAGGGACCCAGTACTTC.

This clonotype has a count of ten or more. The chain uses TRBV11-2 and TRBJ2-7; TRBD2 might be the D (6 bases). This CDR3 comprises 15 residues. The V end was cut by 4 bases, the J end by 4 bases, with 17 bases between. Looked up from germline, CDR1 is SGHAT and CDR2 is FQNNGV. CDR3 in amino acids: CASSSTRGQGYEQYF. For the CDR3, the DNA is TGTGCCAGCAGCTCGACTAGGGGCCAGGGATACGAGCAGTACTTC. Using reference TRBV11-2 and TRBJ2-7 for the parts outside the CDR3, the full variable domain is EAGVAQSPRYKIIEKRQSVAFWCNPISGHATLYWYQQILGQGPKLLIQFQNNGVVDDSQLPKDRFSAERLKGVDSTLKIQPAKLEDSAVYLCASSSTRGQGYEQYFGPGTRLTVT.

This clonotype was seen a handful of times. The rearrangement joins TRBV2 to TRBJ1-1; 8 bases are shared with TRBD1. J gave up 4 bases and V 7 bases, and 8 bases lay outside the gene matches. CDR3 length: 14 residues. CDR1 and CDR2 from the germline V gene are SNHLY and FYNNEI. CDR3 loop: CASIRDTGGTEAFF. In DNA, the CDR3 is TGTGCCAGCATCAGAGACACAGGGGGCACTGAAGCTTTCTTT.